The 18 T cell receptor beta chains given below trace back to one sample, sequenced in a study of T cells after posttransplantation cyclophosphamide. Controls had myeloablative marrow grafts with methotrexate and calcineurin inhibitor, sampled at 1 year. Using immunoSEQ multiplex PCR, the repertoire was profiled, and TCRdb retains in-frame clones only, with some absent. The sample includes roughly 14,000 clones, roughly 80% of them seen just once. The sample consisted of PBMCs, taken roughly 57 weeks after allogeneic stem cell transplant with calcineurin inhibitor and methotrexate. These receptors came from a male patient between 18 and 35 years old who received an allogeneic stem cell transplant from a related donor, was CMV-positive, and had no GVHD. Some of the T cells may derive from the graft donor.

This clone appeared once. The chain employs TRBV27 and TRBJ1-5, with 9 bases aligning to TRBD1. The CDR3 is made up of 15 amino acids. With V trimmed by 5 bases and J by 4 bases, 6 bases remained unmatched. Germline V gene lookup returns CDR1 MNHEY and CDR2 SMNVEV (reference sequence). For the CDR3, the DNA is TGTGCCAGCAGTCCGTCCGGGACAGGGAATCAGCCCCAGCATTTT. It specifies CASSPSGTGNQPQHF.

V gene TRBV30 combines with J gene TRBJ2-3, with a tentative D call TRBD1 (6 bases). Trimming took 7 bases from V and 3 from J, leaving 14 bases between them. There are 13 residues in the CDR3. The germline gives CDR1 GTSNPN, CDR2 SVGIG (reference sequence). CDR3 in amino acids: CASQGPATDTQYF. The CDR3 nucleotides read TGTGCCTCCCAGGGGCCAGCTACAGATACGCAGTATTTT.

V usage is TRBV7-3 and J usage is TRBJ2-2; D not certain. This CDR3 has 15 residues. V lost 2 bases to trimming and J lost 0 bases, with 7 bases between them. CDR1 is SGHTA, CDR2 FQGTGA, per germline. The CDR3 protein is CASSLYSPNTGELFF. The CDR3 nucleotides are TGTGCCAGCAGCTTATACAGCCCGAACACCGGGGAGCTGTTTTTT. The full variable domain, its missing parts supplied by reference TRBV7-3 and TRBJ2-2, is GAGVSQTPSNKVTEKGKYVELRCDPISGHTALYWYRQSLGQGPEFLIYFQGTGAADDSGLPNDRFFAVRPEGSVSTLKIQRTERGDSAVYLCASSLYSPNTGELFFGEGSRLTVL.

J is TRBJ1-2 and V is TRBV5-4; no firm D call. This CDR3 has 12 amino acids. Germline CDR1 and CDR2: SGHNT and YYREEE (reference sequence). Trimming cost V 0 bases and J 6 bases, with 6 bases left between them. CDR3 nucleotide sequence: TGTGCCAGCAGCTTGGGAGGGAATGGCTACACCTTC. Amino acid sequence: CASSLGGNGYTF.

The rearrangement links TRBV19 to TRBJ1-5; tentatively, D is TRBD1 (5 bases). V gave up 1 base and J gave up 0 bases, with 10 bases separating them. Germline V gene lookup returns CDR1 LNHDA and CDR2 SQIVND (reference sequence). The CDR3 has 16 residues. In DNA form, the CDR3 reads TGTGCCAGTAGTATAGGGGGGGGACTTAGCAATCAGCCCCAGCATTTT. This codes for CASSIGGGLSNQPQHF. Looking up the rest from reference TRBV19 and TRBJ1-5 gives the full variable domain: DGGITQSPKYLFRKEGQNVTLSCEQNLNHDAMYWYRQDPGQGLRLIYYSQIVNDFQKGDIAEGYSVSREKKESFPLTVTSAQKNPTAFYLCASSIGGGLSNQPQHFGDGTRLSIL.

The V call is TRBV5-6, the J call TRBJ2-7, with a possible D match to TRBD1 (5 bases). Germline loops: CDR1 SGHDT, CDR2 YYEEEE. V was cut by 6 bases and J by 7 bases, with 17 bases left in between. The CDR3 loop spans 13 amino acids. CDR3 sequence (DNA): TGTGCCAGCAACGCAAACTGGGGCCGTGAGCAGTACTTC. Protein product: CASNANWGREQYF. The entire variable domain, with the rest obtained from reference TRBV5-6 and TRBJ2-7, is as follows: DAGVTQSPTHLIKTRGQQVTLRCSPKSGHDTVSWYQQALGQGPQFIFQYYEEEERQRGNFPDRFSGHQFPNYSSELNVNALLLGDSALYLCASNANWGREQYFGPGTRLTVT.

This clone showed up just a few times. J is TRBJ1-1 and V is TRBV6-6, with D perhaps TRBD1 (6 bases). Trimming shortened V by 10 bases and J by 1 base, and 13 bases separated the two germline ends. CDR3 size: 13 residues. Germline V gene data show CDR1 as MNHNY and CDR2 as SVGAGI (reference sequence). The CDR3 coding sequence is TGTGCCACCAGGACAGATGAGAACACTGAAGCTTTCTTT. Translated, it gives CATRTDENTEAFF.

V is TRBV19 and J is TRBJ1-5, with D possibly being TRBD1 (6 bases). CDR3 length: 13 residues. Deletions cut 4 bases from V and 4 bases from J, with 8 bases between. Germline lookup yields CDR1 LNHDA and CDR2 SQIVND (reference sequence). As DNA, the CDR3 is TGTGCCAGTAGTACCCAGGGGAATCAGCCCCAGCATTTT. Protein sequence: CASSTQGNQPQHF.

The chain uses TRBV19 and TRBJ1-3; 8 bases fit TRBD1. This CDR3 is built from 16 residues. The junction had 6 bases not matched to a gene; V was cut back by 5 bases and J by 0 bases. Germline lookup yields CDR1 LNHDA and CDR2 SQIVND (reference sequence). CDR3 sequence: CASSGRTGSSGNTIYF. The CDR3 DNA reads TGTGCCAGTAGTGGCCGGACAGGGAGCTCTGGAAACACCATATATTTT.

This clone has just one count. The chain combines TRBV10-3 with TRBJ2-1, with 11 bases aligning to TRBD2. CDR3 length: 21 amino acids. The germline CDR1 and CDR2 sequences are ENHRY and SYGVKD. V was clipped by 2 bases and J by 0 bases; unmatched bases: 15. As DNA, the CDR3 is TGTGCCATCAGTGAGCGGGGGACTAGCGGACTATTCCCGAGCTCCTACAATGAGCAGTTCTTC. Translation gives CAISERGTSGLFPSSYNEQFF.

V is TRBV7-3 and J is TRBJ1-4; D possibly corresponds to TRBD1 (5 bases). Germline V gene lookup returns CDR1 SGHTA and CDR2 FQGTGA. With 5 bases removed from V and 8 bases from J, the gap between germline ends came to 15 bases. This CDR3 region has 14 residues. DNA of the CDR3: TGTGCCAGCAGCCATAGGGGCCCGGAGGAAAAACTGTTTTTT. Translating gives CASSHRGPEEKLFF. The full variable domain, in which reference TRBV7-3 and TRBJ1-4 provide the parts outside the CDR3, is GAGVSQTPSNKVTEKGKYVELRCDPISGHTALYWYRQSLGQGPEFLIYFQGTGAADDSGLPNDRFFAVRPEGSVSTLKIQRTERGDSAVYLCASSHRGPEEKLFFGSGTQLSVL.

A remark on this clone: A junction boundary mismatches the germline segment, possibly from a read error. The chain carries TRBV7-2 and TRBJ2-7; 8 positions agree with TRBD2. The CDR3 covers 16 residues. In germline, CDR1 is SGHTA, CDR2 FQGNSA. The CDR3 region has the DNA TGTGCCAGCAGCAAAAGCGGGAGTTTCGCCTCCCACGAGCAGTACTTC. Encoded protein: CASSKSGSFASHEQYF.

This clone has more than one count but fewer than ten. CDR3 DNA: TGTGCCATACCCGGGACAGGATCAACCGGGGAGCTGTTTTTT. It translates to CAIPGTGSTGELFF. The chain carries TRBV10-3 and TRBJ2-2; TRBD1 matches 8 bases. This CDR3 is 14 amino acids long. Trimming cost V 9 bases and J 5 bases; bases outside gene matches: 8. Germline loops: CDR1 ENHRY, CDR2 SYGVKD.

V gene TRBV7-6 combines with J gene TRBJ2-2; 8 positions match TRBD1. CDR3 length: 18 residues. Per the germline V gene, CDR1 is SGHVS and CDR2 is FNYEAQ. V shed 6 bases and J 5 bases; nucleotides not matched to a gene: 17. DNA of the CDR3: TGTGCCAGCAGTCCAAGGCAGGGGGCGAGGCGATCAACCGGGGAGCTGTTTTTT. It is translated as CASSPRQGARRSTGELFF.

The chain has TRBV7-2 and TRBJ1-1; D is ambiguous. V gave up 8 bases and J gave up 10 bases, with 20 bases separating them. Per the germline V gene, CDR1 is SGHTA and CDR2 is FQGNSA. This CDR3 is built from 13 residues. The CDR3 nucleotides are TGTGCCAGCTACATTCCGGGGTCTAGCTTAGCTTTCTTT. This codes for CASYIPGSSLAFF.

The J gene is TRBJ2-3, the V gene TRBV4-3; D not resolved. The V gene lost 0 bases and the J gene lost 0 bases, with 10 bases spanning the gap. The CDR3 length is 16 residues. CDR1 LGHNA and CDR2 YSLEER come from the germline V gene. CDR3 loop: CASSQEGARSTDTQYF. DNA for the CDR3: TGCGCCAGCAGCCAAGAAGGAGCGCGTAGCACAGATACGCAGTATTTT.

The CDR3 region has the DNA TGTGCCAGTAGTATGTGGGACAGGGGAGTTTGGAACACTGAAGCTTTCTTT. Its translation is CASSMWDRGVWNTEAFF. The J gene is TRBJ1-1, the V gene TRBV19; 10 nucleotides align to TRBD1. The CDR3 consists of 17 residues. Looked up from germline, CDR1 is LNHDA and CDR2 is SQIVND (reference sequence). The V gene end was trimmed by 3 bases and the J gene end by 1 base; junction bases not matched to a gene: 8.

The chain links TRBV7-2 to TRBJ2-7, with a possible D match to TRBD2 (6 bases). Deletions cut 6 bases from V and 5 bases from J, with 11 bases between. Germline CDR1 reads SGHTA; CDR2 reads FQGNSA. The CDR3 is 12 residues long. The CDR3: CASRGEVDEQYF. In DNA, the CDR3 is TGTGCCAGCAGGGGGGAGGTGGACGAGCAGTACTTC.